The 17 T cell receptor beta chains below all came from one sample that was sequenced in a study of technical replicates of blood from a few donors. Clones were sequenced by immunoSEQ multiplex PCR, and TCRdb holds only the in-frame ones, with some missing. This repertoire shows 95,000 to 100,000 clones, 96% found once; its top ten account for approximately 0.2%. The source material was T cells isolated from PBMCs. The receptors here all came from a human donor in good health.

The chain links TRBV10-3 to TRBJ2-5; the D gene is possibly TRBD2 (5 bases). V was cut by 4 bases and J by 7 bases, with 16 bases left in between. Germline lookup yields CDR1 ENHRY and CDR2 SYGVKD. The CDR3 is 14 residues long. Written as DNA, the CDR3 is TGTGCCATCAGTGCAGACTACGGCACCGGGACCCAGTACTTC. It specifies CAISADYGTGTQYF.

The rearrangement links TRBV5-1 to TRBJ2-1; the D is unclear. V lost 5 bases to trimming and J lost 4 bases, with 13 bases between them. The germline CDR1 and CDR2 sequences are SGHRS and YFSETQ. This CDR3 comprises 14 residues. In DNA, the CDR3 is TGCGCCAGCAGGGGCGCCTTAGGATACAATGAGCAGTTCTTC. Its protein product is CASRGALGYNEQFF.

J is TRBJ1-6 and V is TRBV28; the match to TRBD1 covers 10 bases. Trimming took 4 bases from V and 9 from J; bases not matched to a gene: 9. The length of the CDR3 is 16 residues. Germline-derived CDR1 and CDR2 are MDHEN and SYDVKM. The CDR3 is CASSSPGTGESSPLHF. The CDR3 region has the DNA TGTGCCAGCAGTTCACCCGGGACAGGGGAGAGTTCACCCCTCCACTTT.

The chain has TRBV9 and TRBJ2-5; 8 bases agree with TRBD2. The CDR3 totals 16 residues. J lost 3 bases, V lost 3 bases, and 10 bases had no gene match. Germline V CDR1 and CDR2: SGDLS, YYNGEE. CDR3 sequence: CASSAGVAGWEETQYF. The CDR3 coding sequence is TGTGCCAGCAGCGCGGGGGTAGCGGGATGGGAAGAGACCCAGTACTTC.

The chain is built from TRBV10-3 and TRBJ1-4; TRBD1 aligns across 8 bases. The CDR3 loop spans 15 amino acids. Germline loops: CDR1 ENHRY, CDR2 SYGVKD. The junction had 4 bases not matched to a gene; V was cut back by 6 bases and J by 1 base. The CDR3, as DNA: TGTGCCATCAGCGGACAGGGTGGAACTAATGAAAAACTGTTTTTT. It yields the protein CAISGQGGTNEKLFF.

V and J are TRBV7-6 and TRBJ1-1; TRBD1 aligns across 10 bases. The CDR3 sequence is 16 residues long. The trim removed 6 bases at V and 0 bases at J, leaving 7 bases unmatched. CDR1 is SGHVS, CDR2 FNYEAQ, per germline. The CDR3 coding sequence is TGTGCCAGCAGGCCTGAGACAGGGGGCTTGAACACTGAAGCTTTCTTT. Translation: CASRPETGGLNTEAFF.

The gene calls are TRBV7-2 and TRBJ2-7; TRBD2 agrees at 7 bases. CDR3 length: 17 amino acids. V was pared by 6 bases and J by 4 bases, with 18 bases of the junction left unmatched. Germline CDR1 SGHTA, CDR2 FQGNSA. The CDR3 protein is CASSQLTSAKRRYEQYF. CDR3 coding DNA: TGTGCCAGCAGTCAACTTACTAGCGCAAAGCGCCGTTACGAGCAGTACTTC.

The chain carries TRBV5-1 and TRBJ2-7; 7 positions match TRBD2. The CDR3 contains 14 residues. CDR1 and CDR2 (germline): SGHRS, YFSETQ. V shed 2 bases, J shed 7 bases, and the junction held 9 bases outside the gene matches. Here the CDR3 reads CASSLTGGYVEQYF. The CDR3 DNA is TGCGCCAGCAGCTTAACGGGAGGTTACGTGGAGCAGTACTTC.

The chain uses TRBV9 and TRBJ2-1; the match to TRBD2 covers 7 bases. CDR1 and CDR2 (germline): SGDLS, YYNGEE. Trimming at V came to 4 bases and at J to 2 bases, leaving 6 bases not matched to a gene. The CDR3 contains 15 residues. The CDR3 protein is CASSQRGDPYNEQFF. For the CDR3, the DNA is TGTGCCAGCAGCCAACGGGGGGACCCCTACAATGAGCAGTTCTTC.

This clone was detected a few times. V and J are TRBV28 and TRBJ2-2; 7 bases fit TRBD2. Germline V gives CDR1 MDHEN, CDR2 SYDVKM. CDR3 size: 19 residues. V shed 5 bases and J 1 base; nucleotides not matched to a gene: 16. The DNA for the CDR3 is TGTGCCAGCAGTCCTAGCGGTCTAACTGAAATCAAGAACACCGGGGAGCTGTTTTTT. Translation: CASSPSGLTEIKNTGELFF.

The chain carries TRBV2 and TRBJ1-3; D might be TRBD1 (5 bases). The CDR3 is made up of 17 amino acids. Trimming left V 5 bases short and J 0 bases short, with 17 bases between. From germline, CDR1 is SNHLY and CDR2 FYNNEI. The CDR3 coding sequence is TGTGCCAGCAGTTTAGGGGTGAACAGAGTCTCTGGAAACACCATATATTTT. Protein: CASSLGVNRVSGNTIYF.

CDR3 protein: CASTPQVNRAPQHF. CDR3 coding DNA: TGTGCCAGCACTCCCCAAGTAAACCGCGCCCCCCAGCATTTT. The genes are TRBV28 and TRBJ1-5, with D unclear. From germline, CDR1 is MDHEN and CDR2 SYDVKM. Trimming shortened V by 7 bases and J by 10 bases, and 20 bases separated the two germline ends. The CDR3 is 14 amino acids.

This clone was counted once. The V and J genes are TRBV11-3 and TRBJ1-3, with TRBD1 identical over 7 bases. Trimming at V came to 5 bases and at J to 2 bases, leaving 3 bases not matched to a gene. CDR3 length equals 14 residues. Germline loops: CDR1 SGHNT, CDR2 YENEEA. CDR3 loop: CASSTGATGNTIYF. The CDR3 coding sequence is TGTGCCAGCAGCACAGGGGCTACTGGAAACACCATATATTTT.

V is TRBV7-9 and J is TRBJ2-1, with D unclear. The CDR3 is made up of 13 amino acids. CDR1 is SEHNR, CDR2 FQNEAQ, per germline (reference sequence). V lost 8 bases and J lost 5, with 13 bases in between. The CDR3 here is CASPDTTHNEQFF. The CDR3 DNA reads TGTGCCAGCCCTGACACGACCCACAATGAGCAGTTCTTC.

The rearrangement joins TRBV10-3 to TRBJ2-7; TRBD2 is a possible D gene (7 bases). Trimming shortened V by 5 bases and J by 4 bases, and 15 bases separated the two germline ends. The CDR3 consists of 14 residues. CDR1 and CDR2 from the germline V gene are ENHRY and SYGVKD. The CDR3 spells CAISSEGGGYEQYF. The CDR3 DNA follows: TGTGCCATCAGTTCAGAGGGGGGGGGTTACGAGCAGTACTTC.

The chain is built from TRBV19 and TRBJ1-5; the D is unclear. V was clipped by 2 bases and J by 3 bases, with 8 bases between them. CDR3 length: 14 residues. Germline V CDR1 and CDR2: LNHDA, SQIVND (reference sequence). CDR3 nucleotides: TGTGCCAGTAGTATAATTCCCGTCAATCAGCCCCAGCATTTT. This translates into CASSIIPVNQPQHF.

The rearrangement links TRBV18 to TRBJ1-1, with 8 bases lining up with TRBD1. This CDR3 spans 16 amino acids. In germline, CDR1 is KGHSH, CDR2 LQKENI. V lost 1 base to trimming and J lost 1 base; unmatched junction nucleotides: 5. CDR3 sequence (DNA): TGTGCCAGCTCACCACGTAACACAGGGGGGAACACTGAAGCTTTCTTT. Residues: CASSPRNTGGNTEAFF. Combining the CDR3 with reference TRBV18 and TRBJ1-1 gives the whole variable domain NAGVMQNPRHLVRRRGQEARLRCSPMKGHSHVYWYRQLPEEGLKFMVYLQKENIIDESGMPKERFSAEFPKEGPSILRIQQVVRGDSAAYFCASSPRNTGGNTEAFFGQGTRLTVV.